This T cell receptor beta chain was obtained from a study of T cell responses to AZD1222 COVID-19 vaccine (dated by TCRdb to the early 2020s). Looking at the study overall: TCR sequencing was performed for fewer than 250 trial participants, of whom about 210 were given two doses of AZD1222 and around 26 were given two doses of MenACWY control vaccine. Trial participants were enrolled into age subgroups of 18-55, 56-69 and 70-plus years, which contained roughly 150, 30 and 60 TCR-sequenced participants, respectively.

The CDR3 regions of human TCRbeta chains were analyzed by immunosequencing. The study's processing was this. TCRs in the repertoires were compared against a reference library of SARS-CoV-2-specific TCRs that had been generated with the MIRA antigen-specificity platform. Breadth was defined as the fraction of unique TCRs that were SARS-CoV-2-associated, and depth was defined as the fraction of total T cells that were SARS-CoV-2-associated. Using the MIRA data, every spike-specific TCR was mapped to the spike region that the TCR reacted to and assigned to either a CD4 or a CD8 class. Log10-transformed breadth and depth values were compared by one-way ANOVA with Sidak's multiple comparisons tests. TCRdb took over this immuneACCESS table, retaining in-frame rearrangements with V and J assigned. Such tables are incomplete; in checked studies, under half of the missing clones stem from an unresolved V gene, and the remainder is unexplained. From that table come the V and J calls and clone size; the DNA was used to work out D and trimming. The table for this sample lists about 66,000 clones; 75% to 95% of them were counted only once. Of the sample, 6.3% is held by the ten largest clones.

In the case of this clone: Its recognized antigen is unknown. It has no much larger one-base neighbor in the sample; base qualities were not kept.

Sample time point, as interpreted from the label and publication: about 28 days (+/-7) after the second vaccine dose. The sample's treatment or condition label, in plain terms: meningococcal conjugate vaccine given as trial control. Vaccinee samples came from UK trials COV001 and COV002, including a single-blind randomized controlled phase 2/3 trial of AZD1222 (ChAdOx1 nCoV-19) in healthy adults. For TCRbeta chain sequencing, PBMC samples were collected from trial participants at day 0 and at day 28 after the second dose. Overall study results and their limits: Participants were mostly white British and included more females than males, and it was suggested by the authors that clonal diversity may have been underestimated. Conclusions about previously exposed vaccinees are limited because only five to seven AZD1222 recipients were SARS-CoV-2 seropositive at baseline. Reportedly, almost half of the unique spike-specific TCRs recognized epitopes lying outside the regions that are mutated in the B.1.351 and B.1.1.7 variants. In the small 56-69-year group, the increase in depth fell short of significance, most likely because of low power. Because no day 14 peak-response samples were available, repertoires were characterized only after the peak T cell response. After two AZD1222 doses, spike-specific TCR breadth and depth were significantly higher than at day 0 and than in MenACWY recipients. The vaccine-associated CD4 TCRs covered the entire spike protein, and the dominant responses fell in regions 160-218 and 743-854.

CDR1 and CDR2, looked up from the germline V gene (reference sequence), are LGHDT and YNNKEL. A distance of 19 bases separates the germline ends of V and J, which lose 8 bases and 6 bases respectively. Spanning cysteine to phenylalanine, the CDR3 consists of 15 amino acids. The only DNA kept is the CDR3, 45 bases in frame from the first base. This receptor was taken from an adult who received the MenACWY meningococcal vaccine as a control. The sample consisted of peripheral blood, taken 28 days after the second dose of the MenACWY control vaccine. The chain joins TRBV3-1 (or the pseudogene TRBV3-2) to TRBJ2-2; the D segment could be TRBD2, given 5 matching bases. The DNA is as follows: TGTGCCAGCCAGCCCCGGGGTATGGTGGCCGGGGAGCTGTTTTTT. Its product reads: CASQPRGMVAGELFF.